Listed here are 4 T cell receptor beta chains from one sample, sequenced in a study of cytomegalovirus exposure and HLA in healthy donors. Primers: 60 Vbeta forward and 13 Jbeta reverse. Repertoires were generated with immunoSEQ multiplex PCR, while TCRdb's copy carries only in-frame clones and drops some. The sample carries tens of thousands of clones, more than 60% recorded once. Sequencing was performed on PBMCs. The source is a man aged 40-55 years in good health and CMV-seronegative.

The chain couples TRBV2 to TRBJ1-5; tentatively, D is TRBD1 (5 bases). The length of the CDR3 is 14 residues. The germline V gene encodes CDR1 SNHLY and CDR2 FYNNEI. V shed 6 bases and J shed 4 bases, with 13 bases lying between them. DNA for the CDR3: TGTGCCAGCAGCCGGGGGGTAGGAAATCAGCCCCAGCATTTT. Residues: CASSRGVGNQPQHF.

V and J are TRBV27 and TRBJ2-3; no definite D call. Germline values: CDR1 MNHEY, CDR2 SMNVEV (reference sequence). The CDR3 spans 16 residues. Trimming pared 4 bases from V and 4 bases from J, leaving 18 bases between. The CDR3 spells CASSSGNFMFSDTQYF. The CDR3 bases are TGTGCCAGCAGTTCAGGAAACTTTATGTTTTCAGATACGCAGTATTTT.

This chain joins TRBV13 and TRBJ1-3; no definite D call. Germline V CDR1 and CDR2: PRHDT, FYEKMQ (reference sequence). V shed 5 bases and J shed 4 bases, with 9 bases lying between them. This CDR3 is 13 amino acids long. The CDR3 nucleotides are TGTGCCAGCAGCCCGTCGGGGGGAAACACCATATATTTT. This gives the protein CASSPSGGNTIYF.

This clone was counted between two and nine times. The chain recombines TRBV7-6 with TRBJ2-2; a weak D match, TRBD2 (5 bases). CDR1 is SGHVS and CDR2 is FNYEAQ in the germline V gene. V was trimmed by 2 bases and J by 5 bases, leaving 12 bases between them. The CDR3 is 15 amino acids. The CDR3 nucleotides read TGTGCCAGCAGCTTAACTCCTCCGGGGACCGGGGAGCTGTTTTTT. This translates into CASSLTPPGTGELFF.